This T cell receptor beta chain is from a study of CD4 T cells in relation to SARS-CoV-2 and coronaviruses. About this clone: Its antigen is undetermined.

The unexposed donors gave CD4+ T cells in about 2011-2018, prior to COVID-19. Naive and memory CD4+ T cells were separated from cryopreserved PBMCs. Findings and limits, study-wide: This crossreactivity analysis covered spike protein alone, no other viral proteins. Crossreactive clones expanded significantly less to SARS-CoV-2 than monoreactive clones.

Trimming stripped 0 bases from V and 4 bases from J, with 10 bases between. The CDR3 is made up of 15 amino acids. Germline V gene lookup returns CDR1 SGHTA and CDR2 FQGNSA. The assay was immunoSEQ multiplex PCR, and TCRdb's table has in-frame clones only and misses some. The repertoire includes about 59,000 clones, roughly 89% of them detected once, and approximately 1.4% sits in the top ten. The source material was memory CD4+ T cells from PBMCs. The sequence was collected from a human donor in good health. V gene TRBV7-2 combines with J gene TRBJ2-1; D is uncertain. CDR3 DNA: TGTGCCAGCAGCTTAGCGCTGACAAATTACAATGAGCAGTTCTTC. Translation gives CASSLALTNYNEQFF.